What follows is one T cell receptor beta chain and its context. The authors ran a second PCR of about 6 to 11 cycles using a sample-barcoded 5' primer and a J-beta primer mix. One entry per CDR3 protein, called by TCRdb with MiXCR from the 5' RACE reads. The profile shows over 500,000 distinct CDR3 sequences, around 50% of them singletons. These data are taken from a study of blood T cells in healthy people across ages. The CDR3 consists of 15 residues. The J segment lost 7 bases and the V segment lost 9 bases, leaving 15 bases of the junction unmatched. CDR1 and CDR2 from the germline V gene are ENHRY and SYGVKD.

The sequencing sample was made of blood. The TCR originated in a woman older than 75 in good health. The chain couples TRBV10-3 to TRBJ2-1, with 7 bases identical to TRBD2. The DNA of the CDR3 is TGTGCCATTGAAAAAGAGACAGCGGGAACAAATGAGCAGTTCTTC. Protein: CAIEKETAGTNEQFF.